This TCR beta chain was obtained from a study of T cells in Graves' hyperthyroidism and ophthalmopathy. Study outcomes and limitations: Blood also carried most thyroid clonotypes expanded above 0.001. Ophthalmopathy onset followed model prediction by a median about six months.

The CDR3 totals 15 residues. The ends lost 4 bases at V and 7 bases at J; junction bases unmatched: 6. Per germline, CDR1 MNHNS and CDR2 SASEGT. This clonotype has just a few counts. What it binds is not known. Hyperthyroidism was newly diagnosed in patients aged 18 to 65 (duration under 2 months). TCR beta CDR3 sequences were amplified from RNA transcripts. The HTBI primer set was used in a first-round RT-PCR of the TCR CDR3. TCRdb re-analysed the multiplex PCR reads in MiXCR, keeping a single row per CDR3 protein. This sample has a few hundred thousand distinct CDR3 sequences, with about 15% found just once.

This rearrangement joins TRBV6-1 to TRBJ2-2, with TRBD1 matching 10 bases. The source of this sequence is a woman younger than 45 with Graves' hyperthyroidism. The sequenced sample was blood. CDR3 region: CASSGDRGLDGELFF. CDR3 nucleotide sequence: TGTGCCAGCAGTGGCGACAGGGGGCTAGACGGGGAGCTGTTTTTT.